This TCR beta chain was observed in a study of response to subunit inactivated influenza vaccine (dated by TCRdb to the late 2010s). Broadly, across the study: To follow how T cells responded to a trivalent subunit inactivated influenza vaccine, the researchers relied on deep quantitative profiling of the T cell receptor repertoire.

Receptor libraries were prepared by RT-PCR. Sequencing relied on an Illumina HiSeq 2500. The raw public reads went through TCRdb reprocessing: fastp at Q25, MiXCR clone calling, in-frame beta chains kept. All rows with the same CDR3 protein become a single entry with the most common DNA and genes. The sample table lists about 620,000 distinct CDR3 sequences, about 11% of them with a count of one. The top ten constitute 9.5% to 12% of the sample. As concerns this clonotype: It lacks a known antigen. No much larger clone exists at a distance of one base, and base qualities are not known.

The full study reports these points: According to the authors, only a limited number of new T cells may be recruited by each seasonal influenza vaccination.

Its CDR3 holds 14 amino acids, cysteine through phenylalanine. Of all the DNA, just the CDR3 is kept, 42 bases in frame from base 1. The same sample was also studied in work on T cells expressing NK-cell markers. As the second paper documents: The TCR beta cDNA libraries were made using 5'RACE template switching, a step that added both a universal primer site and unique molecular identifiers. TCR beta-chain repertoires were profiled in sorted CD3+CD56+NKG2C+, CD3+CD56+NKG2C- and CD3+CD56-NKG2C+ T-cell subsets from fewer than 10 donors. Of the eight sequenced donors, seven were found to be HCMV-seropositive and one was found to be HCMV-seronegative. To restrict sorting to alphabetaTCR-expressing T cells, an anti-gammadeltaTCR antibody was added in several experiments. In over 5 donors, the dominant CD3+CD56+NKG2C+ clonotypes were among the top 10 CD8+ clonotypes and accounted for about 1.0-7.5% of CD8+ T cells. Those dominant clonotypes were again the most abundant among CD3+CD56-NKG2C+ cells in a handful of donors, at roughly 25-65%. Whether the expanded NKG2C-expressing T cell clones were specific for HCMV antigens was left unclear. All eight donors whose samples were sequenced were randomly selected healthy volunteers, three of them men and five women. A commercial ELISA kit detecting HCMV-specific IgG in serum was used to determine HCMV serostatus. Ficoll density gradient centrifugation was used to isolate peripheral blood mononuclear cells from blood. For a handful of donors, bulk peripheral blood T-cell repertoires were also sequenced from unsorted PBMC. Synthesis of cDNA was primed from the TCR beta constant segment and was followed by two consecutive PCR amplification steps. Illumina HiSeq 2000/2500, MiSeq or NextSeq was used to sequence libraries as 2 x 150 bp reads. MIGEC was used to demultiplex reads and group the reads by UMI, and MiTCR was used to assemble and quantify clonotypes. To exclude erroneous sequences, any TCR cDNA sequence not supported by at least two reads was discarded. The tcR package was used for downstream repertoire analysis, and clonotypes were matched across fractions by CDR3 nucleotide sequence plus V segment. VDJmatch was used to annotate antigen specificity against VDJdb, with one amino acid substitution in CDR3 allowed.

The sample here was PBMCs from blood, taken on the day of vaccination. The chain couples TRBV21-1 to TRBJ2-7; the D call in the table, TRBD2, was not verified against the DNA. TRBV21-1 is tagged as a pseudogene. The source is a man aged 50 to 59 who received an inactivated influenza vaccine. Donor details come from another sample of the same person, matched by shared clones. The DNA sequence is TGTGCCAGCCAACCACTAGCGGAGATCTACGAGCAGTACTTC. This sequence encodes CASQPLAEIYEQYF.